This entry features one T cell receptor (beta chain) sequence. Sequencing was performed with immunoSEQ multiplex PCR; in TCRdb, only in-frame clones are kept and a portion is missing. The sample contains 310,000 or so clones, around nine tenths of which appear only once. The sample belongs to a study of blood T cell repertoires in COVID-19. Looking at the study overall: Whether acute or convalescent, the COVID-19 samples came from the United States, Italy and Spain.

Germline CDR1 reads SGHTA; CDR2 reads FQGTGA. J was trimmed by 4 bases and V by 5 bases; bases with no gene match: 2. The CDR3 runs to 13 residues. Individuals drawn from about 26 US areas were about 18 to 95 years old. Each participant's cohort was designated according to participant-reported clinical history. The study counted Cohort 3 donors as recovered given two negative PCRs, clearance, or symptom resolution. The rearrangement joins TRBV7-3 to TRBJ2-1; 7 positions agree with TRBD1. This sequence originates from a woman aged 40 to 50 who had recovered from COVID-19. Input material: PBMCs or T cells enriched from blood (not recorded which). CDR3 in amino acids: CASSVQGYNEQFF. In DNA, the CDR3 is TGTGCCAGCAGCGTACAGGGGTACAATGAGCAGTTCTTC.